These 4 T cell receptor beta chains originate from one sample sequenced in a study of blood T cell repertoires in COVID-19. Measured with immunoSEQ multiplex PCR; TCRdb has only the in-frame clones, and not every one. The repertoire includes over 300,000 clones, roughly 85% of them detected once, and around 7.8% sits in the top ten. The sequenced sample consisted of peripheral blood. Receptors were obtained from a human donor in a cohort sampled during active COVID-19.

This rearrangement joins TRBV6-5 to TRBJ2-3, with 10 bases aligning to TRBD2. The CDR3 consists of 15 residues. Germline V CDR1 and CDR2: MNHEY, SVGAGI. After removal of 6 bases from V and 0 bases from J, the junction contained 3 bases not matched to a gene. The CDR3 sequence is CASSASGGSTDTQYF. The CDR3 DNA reads TGTGCCAGCAGCGCTAGCGGGGGAAGCACAGATACGCAGTATTTT.

The table lists this clone with a few counts. The CDR3 DNA reads TGTGCCAGCAGCCCCCATCGGACAGGTGTGGACACTGAAGCTTTCTTT. Translating gives CASSPHRTGVDTEAFF. The gene calls are TRBV7-9 and TRBJ1-1; 7 positions match TRBD1. The ends lost 5 bases at V and 3 bases at J; junction bases unmatched: 12. The CDR3 covers 16 residues. The germline V gene has CDR1 SEHNR and CDR2 FQNEAQ (reference sequence). Variable domain in full (rest from reference TRBV7-9 and TRBJ1-1): DTGVSQNPRHKITKRGQNVTFRCDPISEHNRLYWYRQTLGQGPEFLTYFQNEAQLEKSRLLSDRFSAERPKGSFSTLEIQRTEQGDSAMYLCASSPHRTGVDTEAFFGQGTRLTVV.

This chain joins TRBV6-1 and TRBJ1-5; 9 bases match TRBD1. The trim removed 2 bases at V and 4 bases at J, leaving 3 bases unmatched. Looked up from germline, CDR1 is MNHNS and CDR2 is SASEGT. The CDR3 sequence is 15 residues long. The CDR3 sequence is CASSEPGTGNQPQHF. CDR3 DNA sequence: TGTGCCAGCAGTGAACCCGGGACAGGGAATCAGCCCCAGCATTTT.

This clone was detected only a few times. The J gene is TRBJ2-7, the V gene TRBV20-1; TRBD2 aligns across 12 bases. CDR3 size: 14 residues. Germline trimming cut 3 bases from V and 4 bases from J; bases unmatched to any gene: 4. Germline loops: CDR1 DFQATT, CDR2 SNEGSKA (reference sequence). The CDR3 coding sequence is TGCAGTGCTAGTCATACTAGCGGGGGGTACGAGCAGTACTTC. Its translation is CSASHTSGGYEQYF.